Sequencing of this T cell receptor beta chain was carried out in a study of OX40 agonist ivuxolimab in advanced cancers. Concerning the study at large: Ivuxolimab was an agonistic, fully human IgG2 monoclonal antibody directed against OX40 (CD134), a costimulatory receptor. In the dose-escalation cohort, roughly 80% of patients were male, and the mean age was roughly 60 years, with a range of about 23 to 90. The purpose of peripheral TCRbeta sequencing was to test whether ivuxolimab changed TCR sequence diversity and led to clonal T-cell expansion. Three dose-escalation patients achieved partial responses, one with hepatocellular carcinoma and two with cutaneous melanoma. The paper reports the monotherapy dose-escalation portion (N of about 52 patients) of the phase I ivuxolimab trial. Intravenous ivuxolimab was administered to patients every 2 weeks at six dose levels: 0.01, 0.1, 0.3, 1.5, 3 and 10 mg/kg. Prior anti-PD-1, anti-PD-L1 or anti-CTLA-4 therapy was permitted, and checkpoint inhibitors had been received by about two fifths of dose-escalation patients. Among the 50 to 55 dose-escalation patients, around 19 had hepatocellular carcinoma, approximately 15 melanoma, 9 renal cell carcinoma and 9 head and neck cancer. Broader findings and caveats from the paper: At doses of 0.1 to 3.0 mg/kg, clonal expansion of both CD4+ and CD8+ blood T cells was observed from baseline to week 6. After ivuxolimab, more expanded clones were found on average in CD8+ T cells than in CD4+ T cells. Low levels of normalized T-cell clonal expansion were also seen in some nonresponding patients. Partial responders in the 0.1-3.0 mg/kg groups had among the lowest normalized peripheral clonal expansion, especially among CD8+ T cells. The antigen specificity of the clonally expanded peripheral T cells was not determined.

For this clone: Its recognized antigen is unknown. Base-call qualities are not available, and no considerably larger clone is one nucleotide away.

The trial excluded patients who had a history of autoimmune disease or who were on systemic immunosuppression. Peripheral blood for TCR sequencing was collected from all dose cohorts at baseline, on cycle 4 day 1, and on cycle 7 day 1. Samples were obtained from an open-label, multicenter, first-in-human phase I dose-escalation trial of ivuxolimab. Adults with locally advanced or metastatic melanoma, renal cell carcinoma, hepatocellular carcinoma or head and neck squamous cell carcinoma were enrolled in the trial. Before TCR sequencing, CD4+ and CD8+ T cells were separately sorted from peripheral blood. Inclusive of the bounding cysteine and phenylalanine, the CDR3 is 16 residues long. Just the 48-base CDR3 DNA is kept, in frame starting at base 1. V has 3 bases trimmed and J has 7 bases trimmed; junction bases matching no gene number 8. CDR1 and CDR2 are drawn from the germline V gene: SGDLS, YYNGEE.

Genomic DNA was extracted from sorted cells for sequencing of the TCRbeta CDR3 region. The immunoSEQ Assay was used to sequence the TCRbeta CDR3 regions. What TCRdb holds here is the immuneACCESS table cut down to in-frame rearrangements. Part of the clones is not present; checked against another copy, under half of the missing clones reflect an unresolved V gene, and the others are unexplained. The sample table holds about 64,000 clones, of which over 65% were seen once. The ten largest clones take up approximately 2.2% of the sample. Recombination joined TRBV9 with TRBJ1-4; the junction holds 11 bases that match TRBD1. Sample: CD4+ or CD8+ T cells sorted from blood, taken in a trial of the OX40 agonist ivuxolimab. The source of this sequence is an adult with an advanced solid tumor such as melanoma, head and neck, liver or kidney cancer. CDR3 protein: CASSALPGTGGEKLFF. The sequenced DNA is TGTGCCAGCAGCGCCCTACCGGGGACAGGGGGTGAAAAACTGTTTTTT.